This T cell receptor beta chain was profiled in a study of brain T cells in children with intractable seizures listed by TCRdb under 2021. A note on the overall study: As a first screen for immune gene transcripts, resected brain tissue from 50 or so pediatric epilepsy surgery cases was run on a NanoString immunology panel. Most of the 12 selected surgery cases also had pre-surgery blood sequenced, which left four cases with brain tissue only. Beyond this particular receptor, the publication reports: Viral specificity was inferred solely from CDR3 sequence similarity, and the HCMV serostatus of the patients was not known. Because sequencing depth was different between pre-surgery and post-surgery blood, clones absent from the pre-surgery sample may reflect undersampling.

This sample's time point label indicates: blood from clinic visit 5 months post-surgery; TSC patient then seizure free. The surgery cases showing the highest brain T cell transcript signatures were chosen for TCR beta chain sequencing of brain tissue and, when available, of blood. Before surgery, patients had received at least one anti-epileptic drug. TCR-sequenced patients were children with drug-resistant epilepsy due to tuberous sclerosis complex, focal cortical dysplasia, Rasmussen encephalitis or hemimegalencephaly. The Monarch genomic DNA purification kit was used to extract bulk genomic DNA from unsorted brain tissue and from whole blood. As concerns this clone: This receptor's antigen is unknown. No much larger clone exists at a distance of one base, and base qualities are not known. Different DNA sequences within this sample yield the same CDR3.

The CDR1 and CDR2 encoded by the germline V gene are SGHAT and FQNNGV. V and J are truncated by 6 bases and 1 base respectively, leaving an intervening sequence of 3 bases. The CDR3 contains 12 residues, cysteine and phenylalanine counted. Only the CDR3 DNA stays, 36 bases, in frame from base 1. The immunoSEQ assay was used to generate TCR beta chain sequences from genomic DNA. The authors' pipeline ran thus. CDR3 sequences that did not begin with the conserved framework cysteine at position 104 were removed by hand. Clonality was calculated as one minus the normalized Shannon's Diversity Index, with values ranging from 0 (maximal diversity) to 1 (oligoclonal). Chi-squared comparison-of-proportions tests were used to check whether the frequency of the same CDR3 differed between samples, for example brain versus blood. Public clonotypes were found by searching immuneACCESS, and the VDJdb browser was used to assess similarity to known antiviral clonotypes. As stored in TCRdb, this immuneACCESS dataset retains in-frame rearrangements with V and J assigned. A fraction of the clones does not appear; measured against another copy, unresolved V genes explain less than half of the discrepancy, and the remainder lacks a known reason. That table furnishes V, J and clone size, whereas the DNA furnished D and trimming. In all, the sample holds 340,000 or so clones, and nearly 95% of those were seen once. 5.7% of the sample goes to the ten largest clones.

This TCR was sampled from a boy in the first two years of life with tuberous sclerosis and intractable seizures. The sequenced sample was peripheral blood, obtained about 5 months after surgery. This sequence uses TRBV11-2 and TRBJ2-2, with the D segment identity uncertain. In nucleotides, the sequence is TGTGCCAGCAGTTTGAACACCGGGGAGCTGTTTTTT. Its product reads: CASSLNTGELFF.